The 5 T cell receptor beta chains below come from one sample, sequenced in a study of blood T cell repertoires in COVID-19. The data were produced by immunoSEQ multiplex PCR, yet TCRdb's version contains in-frame clones alone and is incomplete. The repertoire includes approximately 200,000 clones, about 95% of them detected once, and about 0.8% sits in the top ten. The sequencing input was peripheral blood. The receptors originated from a man aged 25-45 years with COVID-19, enrolled during active disease.

The J gene is TRBJ2-1, the V gene TRBV21-1; the DNA was not used to check the table's D call, TRBD2. TRBV21-1 is recorded as a pseudogene. This CDR3 is 18 amino acids long. The CDR3, as DNA: TGTGCCAGCAGCAAAGTAAGGTCCCGGGATCTCTCCTACAATGAGCAGTTCTTC. It translates to CASSKVRSRDLSYNEQFF.

CDR3 bases: TGTGCCAGCAGCGTAGGGAATGCGGGGGGGCCTCCGACAGATACGCAGTATTTT. Amino acids: CASSVGNAGGPPTDTQYF. The V gene is TRBV9, the J gene TRBJ2-3; 9 bases fit TRBD2. With 0 bases clipped from V and 3 bases from J, the junction kept 11 bases outside the gene matches. Germline CDR1 SGDLS, CDR2 YYNGEE. The CDR3 loop spans 18 amino acids.

The chain couples TRBV28 to TRBJ1-2, with 7 bases aligning to TRBD1. Losses at the gene ends were 9 bases for V and 5 bases for J; bases not matched to a gene: 12. There are 14 residues in the CDR3. Germline V gives CDR1 MDHEN, CDR2 SYDVKM. In nucleotides, the CDR3 is TGTGCCAGTAGGACAGGAGATAACATTTATGGCTACACCTTC. Translation gives CASRTGDNIYGYTF.

The V and J genes are TRBV7-9 and TRBJ1-4; D gene unclear. The CDR3 sequence is 16 residues long. Germline CDR1 and CDR2: SEHNR and FQNEAQ (reference sequence). V lost 2 bases, J lost 8 bases, and 18 bases lay in between. This chain's CDR3 is CASSLPRSQGREKLFF. The CDR3 region has the DNA TGTGCCAGCAGCTTACCACGAAGTCAAGGGAGGGAAAAACTGTTTTTT. Supplemented by reference TRBV7-9 and TRBJ1-4, the full variable domain reads DTGVSQNPRHKITKRGQNVTFRCDPISEHNRLYWYRQTLGQGPEFLTYFQNEAQLEKSRLLSDRFSAERPKGSFSTLEIQRTEQGDSAMYLCASSLPRSQGREKLFFGSGTQLSVL.

Details on this clone: Other DNA sequences in this sample translate to the same CDR3. The chain combines TRBV4-1 with TRBJ2-2, with 7 bases fitting TRBD2. This CDR3 is built from 17 residues. In germline, CDR1 is MGHRA, CDR2 YSYEKL. V lost 0 bases to trimming and J lost 0 bases; unmatched junction nucleotides: 4. The CDR3 sequence is CASSQDTGGANTGELFF. CDR3 in DNA: TGCGCCAGCAGCCAAGACACGGGGGGTGCGAACACCGGGGAGCTGTTTTTT.